The 23 T cell receptor beta chains below were found in one sample sequenced in a study of cytomegalovirus exposure and HLA in healthy donors. Vbeta (60) and Jbeta (13) primers were used in the PCR. Libraries were prepared by immunoSEQ multiplex PCR; TCRdb keeps only in-frame clonotypes and omits some of them. The table for this sample gives about 65,000 clones. What was sequenced was PBMCs. Receptor source: a boy under 18 in good health and CMV-seronegative.

The rearrangement joins TRBV6-1 to TRBJ1-1; possible D gene TRBD1, 6 bases. Trimming cost V 6 bases and J 7 bases, with 12 bases left between them. Germline V gives CDR1 MNHNS, CDR2 SASEGT. The CDR3 has 12 residues. The CDR3 DNA follows: TGTGCCAGCAGCCCCGGACAGTATGAAGCTTTCTTT. It specifies CASSPGQYEAFF.

The chain has TRBV6-1 and TRBJ1-5; D call uncertain. The length of the CDR3 is 15 residues. Germline V gene sequence: CDR1 MNHNS, CDR2 SASEGT. V lost 4 bases, J lost 2 bases, and 12 bases lay in between. Here the CDR3 reads CASSGLVEGNQPQHF. CDR3 DNA: TGTGCCAGCAGTGGCCTCGTAGAAGGCAATCAGCCCCAGCATTTT.

This chain connects TRBV7-9 to TRBJ1-2; no definite D call. The CDR3 has 18 residues. Trimming took off 5 bases at V and 4 bases at J, with 26 bases between the two ends. From germline, CDR1 is SEHNR and CDR2 FQNEAQ (reference sequence). DNA for the CDR3: TGTGCCAGCAGCACCAAAGCCGGAGCGGCGTCTGAGCCCTATGGCTACACCTTC. Translating it yields CASSTKAGAASEPYGYTF.

The J gene is TRBJ1-1, the V gene TRBV13, with TRBD1 matching over 12 bases. The CDR3 contains 16 residues. CDR1 and CDR2 (germline): PRHDT, FYEKMQ (reference sequence). Trimming at V came to 5 bases and at J to 0 bases, leaving 4 bases not matched to a gene. CDR3: CASSGDRGLLNTEAFF. The CDR3 bases are TGTGCCAGCAGCGGGGACAGGGGGCTGTTGAACACTGAAGCTTTCTTT.

The CDR3 DNA follows: TGTGCCAGCTCACCCCTAGCTAGCTCCTACAATGAGCAGTTCTTC. It specifies CASSPLASSYNEQFF. The gene calls are TRBV18 and TRBJ2-1; D is possibly TRBD2 (5 bases). Trimming took 3 bases from V and 0 from J, leaving 9 bases between them. CDR1 KGHSH and CDR2 LQKENI come from the germline V gene. The CDR3 is 15 amino acids. The full variable domain, completed using reference TRBV18 and TRBJ2-1, is NAGVMQNPRHLVRRRGQEARLRCSPMKGHSHVYWYRQLPEEGLKFMVYLQKENIIDESGMPKERFSAEFPKEGPSILRIQQVVRGDSAAYFCASSPLASSYNEQFFGPGTRLTVL.

The chain couples TRBV30 to TRBJ1-5; TRBD1 might be the D (6 bases). V lost 0 bases, J lost 3 bases, and 12 bases lay in between. The CDR3 loop spans 15 amino acids. In germline, CDR1 is GTSNPN, CDR2 SVGIG (reference sequence). For the CDR3, the DNA is TGTGCCTGGAGTGTCCTCTCAGGGGACAATCAGCCCCAGCATTTT. Residues: CAWSVLSGDNQPQHF.

This chain links TRBV28 with TRBJ2-2; 8 bases are shared with TRBD1. Germline CDR1 MDHEN, CDR2 SYDVKM. This CDR3 has 15 residues. Trimming cost V 3 bases and J 3 bases; bases outside gene matches: 3. CDR3 loop: CASSFRGRDTGELFF. The CDR3 DNA reads as TGTGCCAGCAGTTTCAGGGGGCGCGACACCGGGGAGCTGTTTTTT. The variable domain in full, with the rest retrieved from reference TRBV28 and TRBJ2-2, is DVKVTQSSRYLVKRTGEKVFLECVQDMDHENMFWYRQDPGLGLRLIYFSYDVKMKEKGDIPEGYSVSREKKERFSLILESASTNQTSMYLCASSFRGRDTGELFFGEGSRLTVL.

The gene calls are TRBV5-4 and TRBJ1-5, with a tentative D call TRBD1 (6 bases). The CDR3 runs to 14 residues. Trimming took 4 bases from V and 6 from J, leaving 14 bases between them. Germline CDR1 SGHNT, CDR2 YYREEE (reference sequence). The CDR3 loop is CASSLQGSSQPQHF. The CDR3 region has the DNA TGTGCCAGCAGCCTACAGGGCTCAAGTCAGCCCCAGCATTTT.

V usage is TRBV11-2 and J usage is TRBJ1-1; D perhaps matches TRBD1 (6 bases). V lost 4 bases, J lost 3 bases, and 18 bases lay in between. This CDR3 is 16 amino acids long. Germline assignment: CDR1 SGHAT and CDR2 FQNNGV. The CDR3: CASSSQSQGGDTEAFF. DNA of the CDR3: TGTGCCAGCAGCTCTCAGTCACAGGGCGGTGACACTGAAGCTTTCTTT.

The CDR3 protein is CASSVGQGTSSSGNTIYF. CDR3 sequence (DNA): TGTGCCAGCAGCGTCGGACAGGGGACCTCAAGCTCTGGAAACACCATATATTTT. This chain joins TRBV9 and TRBJ1-3; 9 bases match TRBD1. J lost 0 bases, V lost 2 bases, and 9 bases had no gene match. This CDR3 contains 18 residues. Germline CDR1 and CDR2: SGDLS and YYNGEE.

This chain links TRBV5-6 with TRBJ1-2; no clear D. Germline CDR1 and CDR2: SGHDT and YYEEEE. Deletions cut 0 bases from V and 4 bases from J, with 13 bases between. The CDR3 has 15 amino acids. The CDR3 bases are TGTGCCAGCAGCTTGGGAGCAGGCGATAGCTATGGCTACACCTTC. Amino acid sequence: CASSLGAGDSYGYTF.

This chain uses TRBV9 with TRBJ1-2; 8 bases are shared with TRBD1. J lost 2 bases, V lost 3 bases, and 9 bases had no gene match. CDR3 length: 16 residues. CDR1 and CDR2 (germline): SGDLS, YYNGEE. The CDR3 region is CASSAGGSTINYGYTF. DNA for the CDR3: TGTGCCAGCAGCGCAGGGGGCTCTACAATAAACTATGGCTACACCTTC.

The rearrangement links TRBV29-1 to TRBJ2-7; 10 nucleotides align to TRBD2. The V segment lost 3 bases and the J segment 5 bases; nucleotides outside the gene matches: 4. Germline CDR1 and CDR2: SQVTM and ANQGSEA. This CDR3 comprises 13 residues. CDR3 nucleotides: TGCAGCGTTGATGATCTAGCGGGGGACGAGCAGTACTTC. This codes for CSVDDLAGDEQYF.

The chain uses TRBV4-3 and TRBJ1-6; possibly TRBD1 for D (5 bases). This CDR3 has 18 residues. Trimming cost V 3 bases and J 4 bases, with 19 bases left between them. The V gene's germline CDR1 is LGHNA and CDR2 YSLEER. The CDR3: CASSQKIPRGGYNSPLHF. Written as DNA, the CDR3 is TGCGCCAGCAGCCAGAAGATACCTCGGGGGGGTTATAATTCACCCCTCCACTTT.

The V call is TRBV6-5, the J call TRBJ1-2; D gene unclear. Deletions cut 6 bases from V and 1 base from J, with 15 bases between. The CDR3 loop spans 15 amino acids. Germline V lookup: CDR1 MNHEY, CDR2 SVGAGI. CDR3 in amino acids: CASSPRRGDNYGYTF. In nucleotides, the CDR3 is TGTGCCAGCAGCCCTCGTCGGGGAGATAACTATGGCTACACCTTC.

The chain recombines TRBV6-5 with TRBJ2-1, with D possibly TRBD2 on 6 matching bases. Per the germline V gene, CDR1 is MNHEY and CDR2 is SVGAGI. V was cut by 6 bases and J by 5 bases, with 17 bases left in between. The CDR3 sequence is 15 residues long. This CDR3 reads CASRTLEGPNNEQFF. CDR3 DNA: TGTGCCAGCAGAACCCTGGAGGGACCGAACAATGAGCAGTTCTTC.

The chain couples TRBV30 to TRBJ2-7, with 13 bases fitting TRBD2. Germline V gene sequence: CDR1 GTSNPN, CDR2 SVGIG (reference sequence). V gave up 8 bases and J gave up 7 bases; unmatched junction bases: 11. CDR3 length: 14 residues. CDR3 in DNA: TGTGCCGTCACTAGCGGGAGGGCCCCTCGTGAGCAGTACTTC. Amino acids: CAVTSGRAPREQYF.

The V and J genes are TRBV28 and TRBJ1-2; the match to TRBD1 covers 10 bases. The V and J ends lost 4 bases and 2 bases, in that order; junction bases with no gene match: 4. The CDR3 is 15 residues long. CDR1 MDHEN and CDR2 SYDVKM come from the germline V gene. The CDR3 DNA reads TGTGCCAGCAGTTCCCAGGACAGGGGGAACTATGGCTACACCTTC. This codes for CASSSQDRGNYGYTF.

This chain links TRBV5-1 with TRBJ1-1; weak D call: TRBD1 (5 bases). The CDR3 extends over 15 amino acids. Trimming removed 0 bases at V and 5 bases at J, with 14 bases between. CDR1 is SGHRS, CDR2 YFSETQ, per germline. In nucleotides, the CDR3 is TGCGCCAGCAGCTTGGGCCAAACAGGCGAGACTGAAGCTTTCTTT. It codes for CASSLGQTGETEAFF.

The chain carries TRBV15 and TRBJ1-5; TRBD1 is a possible D gene (5 bases). The V and J ends lost 7 bases and 4 bases respectively, with 23 bases between them. The CDR3 consists of 17 residues. Per the germline V gene, CDR1 is LNHNV and CDR2 is YYDKDF (reference sequence). CDR3 sequence: CATTSMGEAPLNQPQHF. CDR3 sequence (DNA): TGTGCCACCACCTCGATGGGGGAGGCCCCATTAAATCAGCCCCAGCATTTT.

This chain joins TRBV20-1 and TRBJ2-3; weak D call: TRBD1 (6 bases). This CDR3 spans 11 amino acids. V lost 4 bases to trimming and J lost 11 bases, with 13 bases between them. CDR1 and CDR2 from the germline V gene are DFQATT and SNEGSKA (reference sequence). This CDR3 is CSANSGVQQYF. The CDR3 DNA reads TGCAGTGCTAACTCAGGGGTACAGCAGTATTTT.

The rearrangement links TRBV9 to TRBJ2-2; TRBD1 aligns across 10 bases. This CDR3 has 14 amino acids. Germline V CDR1 and CDR2: SGDLS, YYNGEE. After removal of 6 bases from V and 6 bases from J, the junction contained 5 bases not matched to a gene. Here the CDR3 DNA reads TGTGCCAGCAAAAGGGACAGGGGCCCCGGGGAGCTGTTTTTT. Residues: CASKRDRGPGELFF.

The CDR3 here is CASSHTVNYGYTF. Here the CDR3 DNA reads TGTGCCAGTAGTCATACAGTCAACTATGGCTACACCTTC. The gene calls are TRBV19 and TRBJ1-2; D unclear. Germline CDR1 reads LNHDA; CDR2 reads SQIVND (reference sequence). The CDR3 sequence is 13 residues long. The V end was cut by 5 bases, the J end by 2 bases, with 9 bases between.